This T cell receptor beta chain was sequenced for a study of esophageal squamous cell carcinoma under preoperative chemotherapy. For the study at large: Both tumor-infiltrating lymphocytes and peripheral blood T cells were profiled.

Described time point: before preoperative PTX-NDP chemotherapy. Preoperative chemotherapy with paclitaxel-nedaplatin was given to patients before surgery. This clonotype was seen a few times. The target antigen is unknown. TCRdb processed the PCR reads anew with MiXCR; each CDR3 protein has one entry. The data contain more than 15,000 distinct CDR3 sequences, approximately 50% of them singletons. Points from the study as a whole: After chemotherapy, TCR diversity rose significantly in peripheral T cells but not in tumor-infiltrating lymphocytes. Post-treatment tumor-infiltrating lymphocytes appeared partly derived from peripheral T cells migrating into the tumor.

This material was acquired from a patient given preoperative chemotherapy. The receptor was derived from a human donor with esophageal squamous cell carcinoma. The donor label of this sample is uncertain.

The DNA of the CDR3 is TGTGCCAGCAGTCCCCGGGACGCCTTCAATGAGCAGTTCTTC. It is translated as CASSPRDAFNEQFF. The V and J genes are TRBV12-3 or TRBV12-4 and TRBJ2-1, with D perhaps being TRBD1 or TRBD2 (5 bases each). CDR3 length: 14 amino acids. V dropped 5 bases and J dropped 6 bases, with 14 bases sitting between them.